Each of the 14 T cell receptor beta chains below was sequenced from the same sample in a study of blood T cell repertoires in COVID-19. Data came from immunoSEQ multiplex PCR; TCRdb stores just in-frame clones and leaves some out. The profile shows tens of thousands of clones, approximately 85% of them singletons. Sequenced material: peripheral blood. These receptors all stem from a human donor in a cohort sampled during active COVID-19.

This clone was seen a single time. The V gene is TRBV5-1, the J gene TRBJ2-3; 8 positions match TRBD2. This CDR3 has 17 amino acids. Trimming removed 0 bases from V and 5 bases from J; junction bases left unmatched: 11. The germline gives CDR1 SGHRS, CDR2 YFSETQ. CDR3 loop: CASSLARVAGGGDTQYF. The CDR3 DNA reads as TGCGCCAGCAGCTTGGCTAGGGTGGCGGGGGGCGGAGATACGCAGTATTTT.

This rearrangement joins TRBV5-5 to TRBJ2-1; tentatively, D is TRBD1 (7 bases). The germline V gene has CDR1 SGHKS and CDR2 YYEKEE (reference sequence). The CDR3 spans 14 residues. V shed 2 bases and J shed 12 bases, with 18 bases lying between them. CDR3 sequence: CASSFPGSGGGQFF. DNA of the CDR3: TGTGCCAGCAGCTTTCCGGGATCAGGGGGAGGGCAGTTCTTC. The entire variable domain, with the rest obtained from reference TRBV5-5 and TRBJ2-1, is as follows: DAGVTQSPTHLIKTRGQQVTLRCSPISGHKSVSWYQQVLGQGPQFIFQYYEKEERGRGNFPDRFSARQFPNYSSELNVNALLLGDSALYLCASSFPGSGGGQFFGPGTRLTVL.

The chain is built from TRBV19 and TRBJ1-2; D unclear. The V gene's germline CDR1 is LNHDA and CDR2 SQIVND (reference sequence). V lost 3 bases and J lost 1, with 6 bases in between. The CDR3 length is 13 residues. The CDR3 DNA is TGTGCCAGTAGTATTCGGGTTAACTATGGCTACACCTTC. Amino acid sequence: CASSIRVNYGYTF.

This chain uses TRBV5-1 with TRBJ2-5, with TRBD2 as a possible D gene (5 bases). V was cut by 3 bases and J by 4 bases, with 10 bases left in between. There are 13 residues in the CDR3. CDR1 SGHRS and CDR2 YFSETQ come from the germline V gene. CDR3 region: CASSSGSGETQYF. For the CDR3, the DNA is TGCGCCAGCAGCTCGGGGAGTGGAGAGACCCAGTACTTC.

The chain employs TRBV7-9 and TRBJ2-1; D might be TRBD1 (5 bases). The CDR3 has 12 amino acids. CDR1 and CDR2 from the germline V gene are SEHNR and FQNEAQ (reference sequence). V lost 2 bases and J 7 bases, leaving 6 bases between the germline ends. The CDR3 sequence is CASSLQGNEQFF. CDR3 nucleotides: TGTGCCAGCAGCTTACAGGGTAATGAGCAGTTCTTC. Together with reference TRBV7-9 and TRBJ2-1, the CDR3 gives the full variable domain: DTGVSQNPRHKITKRGQNVTFRCDPISEHNRLYWYRQTLGQGPEFLTYFQNEAQLEKSRLLSDRFSAERPKGSFSTLEIQRTEQGDSAMYLCASSLQGNEQFFGPGTRLTVL.

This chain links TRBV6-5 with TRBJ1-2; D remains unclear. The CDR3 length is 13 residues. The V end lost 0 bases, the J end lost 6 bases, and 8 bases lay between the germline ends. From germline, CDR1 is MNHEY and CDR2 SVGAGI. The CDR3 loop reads CASSYSSENGYTF. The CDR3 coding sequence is TGTGCCAGCAGTTACTCGAGCGAGAATGGCTACACCTTC.

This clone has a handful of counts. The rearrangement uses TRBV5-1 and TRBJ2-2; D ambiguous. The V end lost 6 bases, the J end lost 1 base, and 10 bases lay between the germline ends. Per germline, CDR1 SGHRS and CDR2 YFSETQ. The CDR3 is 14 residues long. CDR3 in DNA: TGCGCCAGCAATCCCTCAGGGAACACCGGGGAGCTGTTTTTT. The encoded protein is CASNPSGNTGELFF.

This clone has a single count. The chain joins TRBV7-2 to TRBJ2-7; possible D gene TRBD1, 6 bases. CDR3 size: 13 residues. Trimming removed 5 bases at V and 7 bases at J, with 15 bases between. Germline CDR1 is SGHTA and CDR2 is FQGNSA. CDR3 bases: TGTGCCAGCAGCAACGGGCCTGACAGGGAGCAGTACTTC. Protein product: CASSNGPDREQYF. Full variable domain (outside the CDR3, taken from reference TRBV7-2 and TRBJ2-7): GAGVSQSPSNKVTEKGKDVELRCDPISGHTALYWYRQSLGQGLEFLIYFQGNSAPDKSGLPSDRFSAERTGGSVSTLTIQRTQQEDSAVYLCASSNGPDREQYFGPGTRLTVT.

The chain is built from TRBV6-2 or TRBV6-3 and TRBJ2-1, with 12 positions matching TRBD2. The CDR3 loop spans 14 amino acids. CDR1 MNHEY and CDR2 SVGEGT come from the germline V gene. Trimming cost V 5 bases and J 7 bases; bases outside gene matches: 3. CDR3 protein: CASSRTSGGNEQFF. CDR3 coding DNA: TGTGCCAGCAGTAGAACTAGCGGGGGGAATGAGCAGTTCTTC.

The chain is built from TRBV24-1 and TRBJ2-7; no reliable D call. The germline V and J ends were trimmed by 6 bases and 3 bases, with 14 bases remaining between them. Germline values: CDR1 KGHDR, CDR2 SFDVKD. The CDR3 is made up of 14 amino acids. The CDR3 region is CATSPSQALYEQYF. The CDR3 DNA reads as TGTGCCACCAGTCCTTCCCAGGCCCTCTACGAGCAGTACTTC.

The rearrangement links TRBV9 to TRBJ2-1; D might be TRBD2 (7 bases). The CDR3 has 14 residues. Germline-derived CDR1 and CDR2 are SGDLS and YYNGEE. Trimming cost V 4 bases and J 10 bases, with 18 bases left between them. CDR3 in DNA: TGTGCCAGCAGCAGATCCGTAGGGGGAGGGGAGCAGTTCTTC. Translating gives CASSRSVGGGEQFF.

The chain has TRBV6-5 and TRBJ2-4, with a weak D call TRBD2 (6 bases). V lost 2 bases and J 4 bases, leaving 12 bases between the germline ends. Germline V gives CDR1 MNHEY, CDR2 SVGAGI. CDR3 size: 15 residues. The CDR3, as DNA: TGTGCCAGCAGTTACCCCGTGGGGGGTAAAAACATTCAGTACTTC. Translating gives CASSYPVGGKNIQYF.

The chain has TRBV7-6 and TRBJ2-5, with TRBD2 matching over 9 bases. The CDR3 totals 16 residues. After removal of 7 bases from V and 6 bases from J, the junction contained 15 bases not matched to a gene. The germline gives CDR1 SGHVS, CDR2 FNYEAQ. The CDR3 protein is CASNPGRRGGVKTQYF. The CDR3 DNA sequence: TGTGCCAGCAACCCCGGCCGGCGGGGGGGCGTAAAGACCCAGTACTTC.

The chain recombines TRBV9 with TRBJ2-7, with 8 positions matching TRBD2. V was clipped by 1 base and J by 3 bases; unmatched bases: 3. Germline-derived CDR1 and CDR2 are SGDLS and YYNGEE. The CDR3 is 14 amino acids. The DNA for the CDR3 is TGTGCCAGCAGCGTACGGGGGGGCAACTACGAGCAGTACTTC. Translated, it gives CASSVRGGNYEQYF.